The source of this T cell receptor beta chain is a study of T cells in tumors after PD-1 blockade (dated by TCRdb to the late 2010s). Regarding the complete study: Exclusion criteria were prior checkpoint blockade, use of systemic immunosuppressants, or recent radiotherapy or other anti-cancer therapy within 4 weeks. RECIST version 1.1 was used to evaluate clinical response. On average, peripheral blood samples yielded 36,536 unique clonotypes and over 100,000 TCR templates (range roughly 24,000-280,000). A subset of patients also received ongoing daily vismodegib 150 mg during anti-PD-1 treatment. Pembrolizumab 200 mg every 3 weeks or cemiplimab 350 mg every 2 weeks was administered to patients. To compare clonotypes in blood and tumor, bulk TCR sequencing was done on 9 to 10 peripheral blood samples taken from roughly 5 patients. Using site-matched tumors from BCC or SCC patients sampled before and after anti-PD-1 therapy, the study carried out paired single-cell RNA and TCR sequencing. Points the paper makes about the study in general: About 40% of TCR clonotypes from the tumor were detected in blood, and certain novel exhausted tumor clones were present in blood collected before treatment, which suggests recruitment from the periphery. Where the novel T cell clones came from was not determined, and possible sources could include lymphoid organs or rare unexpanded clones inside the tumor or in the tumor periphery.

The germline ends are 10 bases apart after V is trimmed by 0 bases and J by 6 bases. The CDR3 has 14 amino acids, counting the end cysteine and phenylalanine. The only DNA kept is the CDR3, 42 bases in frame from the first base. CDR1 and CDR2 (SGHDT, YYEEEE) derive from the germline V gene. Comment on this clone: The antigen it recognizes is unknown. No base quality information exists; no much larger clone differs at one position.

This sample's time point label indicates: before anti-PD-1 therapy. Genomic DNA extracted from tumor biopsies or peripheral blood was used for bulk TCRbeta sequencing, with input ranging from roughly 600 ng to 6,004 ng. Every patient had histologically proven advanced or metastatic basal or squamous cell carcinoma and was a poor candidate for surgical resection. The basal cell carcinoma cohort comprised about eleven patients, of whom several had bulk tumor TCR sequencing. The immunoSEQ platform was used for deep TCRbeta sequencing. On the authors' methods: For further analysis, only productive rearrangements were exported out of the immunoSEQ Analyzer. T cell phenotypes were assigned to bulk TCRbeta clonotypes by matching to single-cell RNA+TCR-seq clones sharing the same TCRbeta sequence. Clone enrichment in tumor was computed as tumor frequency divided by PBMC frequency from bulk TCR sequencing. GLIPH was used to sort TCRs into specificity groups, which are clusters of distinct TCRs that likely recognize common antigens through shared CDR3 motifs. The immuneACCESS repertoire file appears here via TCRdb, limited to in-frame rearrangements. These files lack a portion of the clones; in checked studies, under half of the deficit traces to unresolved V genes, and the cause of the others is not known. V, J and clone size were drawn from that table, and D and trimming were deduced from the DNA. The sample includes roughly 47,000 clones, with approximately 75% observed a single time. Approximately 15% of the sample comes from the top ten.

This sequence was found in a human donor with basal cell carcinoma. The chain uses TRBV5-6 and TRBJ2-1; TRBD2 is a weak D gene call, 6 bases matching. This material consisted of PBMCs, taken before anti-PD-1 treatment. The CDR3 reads CASSLVAGSNEQFF. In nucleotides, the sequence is TGTGCCAGCAGCTTGGTGGCGGGGAGCAATGAGCAGTTCTTC.